This TCR beta chain is drawn from a study of response to subunit inactivated influenza vaccine listed by TCRdb under 2018. Context from the whole study: To follow how T cells responded to a trivalent subunit inactivated influenza vaccine, the researchers relied on deep quantitative profiling of the T cell receptor repertoire.

Library construction relied on RT-PCR. The instrument was an Illumina HiSeq 2500. Using fastp trimming at Q25 and MiXCR clonotype assembly, TCRdb reanalyzed the public sequencing data and kept in-frame beta chains. Every entry covers one CDR3 protein and lists the most common genes and DNA from its rows. The table for this sample lists about half a million distinct CDR3 sequences; around 25% of them were counted only once. The ten largest account for approximately 2% of the sample. The investigation overall reported the following: The authors proposed that each seasonal influenza vaccination may bring in only a limited number of new T cells.

This clonotype has a count of ten or more. This clone's antigen is unknown. No much larger clone exists at a distance of one base, and base qualities are not known. CDR1 and CDR2 are drawn from the germline V gene: SGHVS, FNYEAQ. The CDR3 contains 14 residues, cysteine and phenylalanine counted. The read is trimmed to its CDR3 DNA, 42 bases read in frame from base 1. A distance of 13 bases separates the germline ends of V and J, which lose 3 bases and 8 bases respectively. The sequencing used CD4+ T cells sorted from PBMCs, collected around 5 days after vaccination. The V and J segments used are TRBV7-6 and TRBJ1-4; perhaps TRBD1 is the D gene, with 5 bases matching. This receptor was taken from a man aged 45-65 years who received an inactivated influenza vaccine. Donor details come from another sample of the same person, matched by shared clones. This receptor carries the CDR3 CASSFGRRGEKLFF. Here is the DNA: TGTGCCAGCAGCTTTGGACGAAGGGGAGAAAAACTGTTTTTT.